Listed below are T cell receptor beta chains from one sample, sequenced in a study of regulatory T cells in long-lasting Graves disease. One entry per CDR3 protein, called by TCRdb with MiXCR from the multiplex PCR reads. This table has some 250,000 distinct CDR3 sequences, 15% to 20% appearing once. The sample also formed part of further work on T cells in Graves' hyperthyroidism and ophthalmopathy.

This specimen was peripheral blood mononuclear cells (PBMCs), taken at new diagnosis, from a patient treated with antithyroid drugs. These TCRs come from a woman aged 25-40 years with Graves disease. Both conserved end residues are part of each CDR3. Sizes are listed as once, few, many, or a class for an expanded clone.

many	TRBV5-1	TRBJ2-1	CASSPSGGEYNEQFF
many	TRBV7-8	TRBJ2-7	CASSLAGTESYEQYF
many	TRBV7-6	TRBJ2-2	CASSPFEHANTGELFF
many	TRBV7-2	TRBJ1-5	CASSLSYSNQPQHF
many	TRBV5-1	TRBJ2-4	CASSLAGDDGSNIQYF
many	TRBV2	TRBJ2-1	CASSGTGGYNEQFF
many	TRBV2	TRBJ2-7	CASSDWTGARYEQYF
many	TRBV7-8	TRBJ1-6	CASSAEAASTIGYSPLHF
many	TRBV10-3	TRBJ1-1	CAISESGGGNTEAFF
many	TRBV5-1	TRBJ1-2	CASREQGGQAGYTF
many	TRBV5-1	TRBJ1-5	CASSLGPQGSNQPQHF
many	TRBV12-5	TRBJ2-7	CASGLVPGLGYSYEQYF